This TCR beta chain is drawn from a study of brain T cells in children with intractable seizures. Trimming cost V 6 bases and J 11 bases; bases outside gene matches: 6. Germline CDR1 PRHDT, CDR2 FYEKMQ (reference sequence). The CDR3 contains 12 residues. Concerning this clone: Its antigen is still unknown.

Here immunoSEQ multiplex PCR was the method, and the copy in TCRdb shows in-frame clones only, minus some. Counted here are about 22,000 clones, 85% to 95% occurring once; the ten biggest clones make up roughly 6.7%. Broader study findings: Absence of clones before surgery may stem from lower sequencing depth.

Specimen: peripheral blood, collected at surgery. This chain links TRBV13 with TRBJ1-1, with 10 bases identical to TRBD1. This clonotype originated in a boy younger than 18 with focal cortical dysplasia and intractable seizures. CDR3 loop: CASSPGQGDAFF. CDR3 nucleotides: TGTGCCAGCAGTCCTGGACAGGGGGACGCTTTCTTT.